What follows describes a single TCR beta chain. This CDR3 comprises 16 residues. Germline lookup yields CDR1 SGHRS and CDR2 YFSETQ. V shed 4 bases and J 7 bases; nucleotides not matched to a gene: 5. Original methodology: It was from reference gene primer amplification that nucleated cell counts were estimated. Only in-frame clones appear in the TCRdb table, and some are missing; sequencing was by immunoSEQ multiplex PCR. The V and J calls and the clone size are those of that table, but D and trimming were determined from the DNA. This table holds about 200,000 clones, around nine tenths found once. These data are taken from a study of blood T cell repertoires in COVID-19. Overall study context: In each case, the material was cDNA or gDNA derived from T cells, B-cell-depleted T cells, or PBMCs.

This chain uses TRBV5-1 with TRBJ2-1, with 16 nucleotides matching TRBD2. The receptor comes from a man aged 60 to 75 with acute or convalescent COVID-19. Sequenced sample: peripheral blood. CDR3 nucleotides: TGCGCCAGCAGCCTACCGGGACTAGCGGGAGGGAATGAGCAGTTCTTC. Translated: CASSLPGLAGGNEQFF.